This T cell receptor beta chain was observed in a study of blood T cell repertoires in COVID-19 (dated by TCRdb to between 2020 and 2021). About the full investigation: Collaborator samples came from the United States, Italy and Spain and covered acute and convalescent phases of COVID-19. The prospective study material was composed of cDNA or gDNA derived from T cells, B-cell-depleted T cells, or PBMCs. Subjects who had been exposed to COVID-19, were actively infected with it, or had recovered from it provided the deeply sampled blood TCRbeta repertoires that made up the dataset. The repertoires were made available in a free public database intended to serve as a resource for research on the immune response to SARS-CoV-2. The samples were drawn from the first 160 participants of the ongoing ImmuneRACE study and from 1,254 subjects provided by 6 global collaborators. Sample metadata almost always included a de-identified subject ID, COVID-19 status, age in years and sex. Where HLA class I and class II types were available, the types were taken from metadata supplied by the sample provider, not from assay-based typing. What the research found in general, with its limitations: The quantity of clinical and demographic metadata differed by source and by participant and was supplied without curation.

In the prospective study, participants were about 18 to 90 years old, resided in about two dozen geographic areas of the United States, and were enrolled through a virtual design. In the prospective study, cohorts were assigned on the basis of participant-reported clinical history obtained from a screening survey and a study questionnaire. Recovered participants in ImmuneRACE Cohort 3 were defined by two consecutive negative NP/OP PCR tests, clearance by a healthcare professional, or resolution of symptoms. Each participant in the prospective study had whole blood, serum and a nasopharyngeal or oropharyngeal swab collected by mobile phlebotomists. Prospective study participants could optionally give additional blood draws and questionnaires over an approximately two-month period. Before DNA extraction, blood samples from the prospective study were shipped at room temperature or frozen. The immunoSEQ Assay, a bias-controlled multiplex PCR, was used to amplify TCRbeta CDR3 regions from genomic DNA. From the authors' description of their analysis: Nucleated cell counts per sample were estimated from amplification of reference gene primers within the assay. To quantify the absolute abundance of each unique TCRbeta CDR3 rearrangement, sequence reads were collapsed and filtered. For each sample, productive Simpson clonality was calculated as the square root of Simpson's diversity index over productive rearrangements. TCRdb mirrors the immuneACCESS table, restricted to in-frame sequences. Some clones are absent from its copies; in checked studies, under half trace to an unresolved V gene, and the reason for the others is unknown. The DNA gave D and trimming, while V, J and clone size come from that table. In this sample the table shows about 400,000 clones, roughly nine tenths of which occur a single time. About 1.8% of the sample is held by the ten biggest clonotypes.

Concerning this clone itself: Its antigen is still unknown. No much larger clone is present one base from it, and per-base qualities are unavailable.

Relative to germline, V is 1 base shorter and J is 3 bases shorter, with 10 bases between their ends. From its cysteine to its phenylalanine, the CDR3 spans 15 amino acids. Solely the CDR3 DNA is kept, with 45 bases framed from the first base. The CDR1 and CDR2 encoded by the germline V gene (reference sequence) are SEHNR and FQNEAQ. This chain joins TRBV7-9 to TRBJ1-5, with the D gene uncertain. The sample comprised PBMCs or T cells enriched from blood (not recorded which). The TCR was taken from a woman aged 30 to 39 who had recovered from COVID-19. The CDR3 protein is CASSLVGGINQPQHF. The DNA sequence is given as TGTGCCAGCAGCTTAGTCGGTGGTATCAATCAGCCCCAGCATTTT.